One and the same sample provided the 28 T cell receptor beta chains below, sequenced in a study of blood T cell repertoires in COVID-19. TCRdb keeps only in-frame clones here, not all; method: immunoSEQ multiplex PCR. Of 250,000 or so clones detected, 75% to 90% appear once; the ten largest clones hold roughly 8.3%. The sequencing input was PBMCs or T cells enriched from blood (not recorded which). All receptors derive from a man aged 35 to 55 who had recovered from COVID-19.

The chain uses TRBV10-2 and TRBJ2-1; tentative D call: TRBD2 (6 bases). The CDR3 spans 14 residues. The V end lost 10 bases, the J end lost 0 bases, and 13 bases lay between the germline ends. Germline values: CDR1 WSHSY, CDR2 SAAADI. The CDR3 sequence: CATHEAGSYNEQFF. The CDR3 bases are TGCGCCACCCATGAAGCGGGCTCCTACAATGAGCAGTTCTTC.

This clone has just one count. This chain connects TRBV6-5 to TRBJ1-2, with 7 bases matching TRBD1. Germline V gene data show CDR1 as MNHEY and CDR2 as SVGAGI. The CDR3 loop spans 15 amino acids. The ends lost 7 bases at V and 1 base at J; junction bases unmatched: 9. The CDR3 here is CASTRQGVDNYGYTF. CDR3 DNA sequence: TGTGCCAGCACCCGACAGGGCGTTGATAACTATGGCTACACCTTC.

The CDR3 region has the DNA TGTGCCAGCAGCCAGAAGCGGGAGGGGGTCCACGAGCAGTACTTC. Translation: CASSQKREGVHEQYF. V and J are TRBV3-1 (or the pseudogene TRBV3-2) and TRBJ2-7, with 10 bases matching TRBD2. CDR1 LGHDT and CDR2 YNNKEL come from the germline V gene (reference sequence). CDR3 length: 15 amino acids. The V gene end was trimmed by 3 bases and the J gene end by 5 bases; junction bases not matched to a gene: 7.

This clone has just one count. V and J are TRBV6-2 or TRBV6-3 and TRBJ2-7; 14 bases are a match to TRBD2. This CDR3 is 17 amino acids long. Unmatched junction bases numbered 12, after V lost 6 bases and J lost 5 bases. From germline, CDR1 is MNHEY and CDR2 SVGEGT. This chain's CDR3 is CASSSGLAGGPWDEQYF. The CDR3, as DNA: TGTGCCAGCAGCTCAGGACTAGCGGGGGGCCCGTGGGACGAGCAGTACTTC.

The CDR3 loop reads CASTITSTDSYSNQPQHF. CDR3 nucleotide sequence: TGTGCCAGCACCATTACCTCGACGGACTCCTATAGCAATCAGCCCCAGCATTTT. The rearrangement joins TRBV7-2 to TRBJ1-5; D uncertain. Germline CDR1 is SGHTA and CDR2 is FQGNSA. V was trimmed by 7 bases and J by 0 bases, leaving 22 bases between them. The CDR3 has 18 residues. Together with reference TRBV7-2 and TRBJ1-5, the CDR3 gives the full variable domain: GAGVSQSPSNKVTEKGKDVELRCDPISGHTALYWYRQSLGQGLEFLIYFQGNSAPDKSGLPSDRFSAERTGGSVSTLTIQRTQQEDSAVYLCASTITSTDSYSNQPQHFGDGTRLSIL.

About this clone itself: An end of the junction does not agree with germline; a read error may underlie this. The CDR3 region is CASSLSLARNQETQYF. The CDR3 DNA sequence: TGTGCTAGCAGCTTGTCCCTAGCGAGAAATCAAGAGACCCAGTACTTC. The chain carries TRBV7-7 and TRBJ2-5; weak D call: TRBD2 (6 bases). This CDR3 comprises 16 residues. Germline V gives CDR1 SSHAT, CDR2 FNYEAQ (reference sequence).

The J gene is TRBJ2-1, the V gene TRBV24-1; 9 nucleotides align to TRBD1. This CDR3 contains 15 residues. CDR1 and CDR2 (germline): KGHDR, SFDVKD. Trimming took 4 bases from V and 4 from J; bases not matched to a gene: 4. The CDR3, as DNA: TGTGCCACCAGTGAAACAGGGGGCATGTACAATGAGCAGTTCTTC. Amino acids: CATSETGGMYNEQFF.

In DNA form, the CDR3 reads TGTGCCAGCAGCTTGCGTTCAACTAGCGGGGGGGCCGGCACAGATACGCAGTATTTT. Amino acids: CASSLRSTSGGAGTDTQYF. V usage is TRBV13 and J usage is TRBJ2-3, with 13 positions matching TRBD2. This CDR3 is built from 19 residues. The germline V gene has CDR1 PRHDT and CDR2 FYEKMQ (reference sequence). V lost 3 bases and J lost 1; bases outside the gene matches: 10.

V usage is TRBV3-1 (or the pseudogene TRBV3-2) and J usage is TRBJ1-1; 7 nucleotides align to TRBD1. From germline, CDR1 is LGHDT and CDR2 YNNKEL (reference sequence). Trimming at V came to 7 bases and at J to 0 bases, leaving 14 bases not matched to a gene. The CDR3 has 17 residues. CDR3 nucleotide sequence: TGTGCCAGCACCAGGCTATCGGGACAGACACTGAACACTGAAGCTTTCTTT. Translated: CASTRLSGQTLNTEAFF.

V and J are TRBV6-5 and TRBJ1-1; a weak D match, TRBD1 (5 bases). V was clipped by 7 bases and J by 10 bases, with 16 bases between them. CDR3 size: 12 residues. The V gene's germline CDR1 is MNHEY and CDR2 SVGAGI. In DNA form, the CDR3 reads TGTGCCAGCAACGGACGCGGGGGGGGAGCTTTCTTT. Its protein is CASNGRGGGAFF.

The chain recombines TRBV25-1 with TRBJ2-5; the D gene is possibly TRBD2 (5 bases). The CDR3 is made up of 16 amino acids. Trimming removed 4 bases at V and 2 bases at J, with 17 bases between. Germline CDR1 reads MGHDK; CDR2 reads SYGVNS. For the CDR3, the DNA is TGTGCCAGCAGTGGAGACCTAGCCCCCGTACAAGAGACCCAGTACTTC. This codes for CASSGDLAPVQETQYF.

The chain has TRBV7-8 and TRBJ1-5, with TRBD1 as a possible D gene (5 bases). The germline V gene has CDR1 SGHVS and CDR2 FQNEAQ. Trimming took 1 base from V and 0 from J, leaving 7 bases between them. This CDR3 has 15 amino acids. In DNA form, the CDR3 reads TGTGCCAGCAGCTTAGTCAGGGATAGCAATCAGCCCCAGCATTTT. Translating it yields CASSLVRDSNQPQHF. Supplemented by reference TRBV7-8 and TRBJ1-5, the full variable domain reads GAGVSQSPRYKVAKRGQDVALRCDPISGHVSLFWYQQALGQGPEFLTYFQNEAQLDKSGLPSDRFFAERPEGSVSTLKIQRTQQEDSAVYLCASSLVRDSNQPQHFGDGTRLSIL.

The chain uses TRBV29-1 and TRBJ2-1, with D possibly matching TRBD1 (6 bases). Between the trimmed V and J ends, which lost 3 bases and 6 bases, there was a span of 9 bases. The germline CDR1 and CDR2 sequences are SQVTM and ANQGSEA. The CDR3 consists of 12 residues. In DNA, the CDR3 is TGCAGCGTTGACGGACAGCCCAATGAGCAGTTCTTC. It is translated as CSVDGQPNEQFF.

This clone was seen once. The gene calls are TRBV11-3 and TRBJ2-7; D possibly corresponds to TRBD1 (6 bases). The V gene's germline CDR1 is SGHNT and CDR2 YENEEA. V was shortened by 4 bases and J by 3 bases, with 19 bases between the two germline ends. The CDR3 has 16 residues. CDR3 sequence reads: CASSSRGRGKFYEQYF. Here the CDR3 DNA reads TGTGCCAGCAGCTCCCGGGGTAGGGGGAAATTCTACGAGCAGTACTTC.

This sequence joins TRBV9 and TRBJ1-5; no clear D gene. Trimming pared 4 bases from V and 4 bases from J, leaving 9 bases between. Germline-derived CDR1 and CDR2 are SGDLS and YYNGEE. The CDR3 covers 13 residues. The DNA for the CDR3 is TGTGCCAGCAGCACGGGTCCTAATCAGCCCCAGCATTTT. Its translation: CASSTGPNQPQHF. Supplemented by reference TRBV9 and TRBJ1-5, the full variable domain reads DSGVTQTPKHLITATGQRVTLRCSPRSGDLSVYWYQQSLDQGLQFLIQYYNGEERAKGNILERFSAQQFPDLHSELNLSSLELGDSALYFCASSTGPNQPQHFGDGTRLSIL.

The DNA of the CDR3 is TGTGCCAGCAGCGTTTCCGGGACTAGCGGGGCTTTATCAGAGACCCAGTACTTC. It codes for CASSVSGTSGALSETQYF. The J gene is TRBJ2-5, the V gene TRBV21-1; the listed D gene, TRBD2, was not tested against the DNA. TRBV21-1 is reported as a pseudogene. The CDR3 contains 18 residues.

This chain joins TRBV4-3 and TRBJ2-1, with 8 bases fitting TRBD2. The CDR3 has 17 amino acids. Trimming cost V 4 bases and J 3 bases; bases outside gene matches: 11. Germline-derived CDR1 and CDR2 are LGHNA and YSLEER. For the CDR3, the DNA is TGCGCCAGCAGCCCTCTTAGCGGGAACATCGACTACAATGAGCAGTTCTTC. It translates to CASSPLSGNIDYNEQFF.

V and J are TRBV5-4 and TRBJ2-3; maybe TRBD1 (7 bases). The CDR3 runs 15 residues. Trimming took off 2 bases at V and 5 bases at J, with 15 bases between the two ends. CDR1 SGHNT and CDR2 YYREEE come from the germline V gene (reference sequence). In DNA form, the CDR3 reads TGTGCCAGCAGCTTTGGGGGGCCAGGGGGAGATACGCAGTATTTT. Protein sequence: CASSFGGPGGDTQYF.

The rearrangement uses TRBV6-5 and TRBJ2-5; 9 bases fit TRBD2. V shed 5 bases, J shed 0 bases, and the junction held 4 bases outside the gene matches. This CDR3 contains 15 residues. Germline CDR1 MNHEY, CDR2 SVGAGI. CDR3 bases: TGTGCCAGCAGTAAAAGCGGGGGGTACCAAGAGACCCAGTACTTC. This gives the protein CASSKSGGYQETQYF.

This clone was recorded once. This same CDR3 is encoded by further DNA sequences in the sample. The rearrangement uses TRBV28 and TRBJ1-1, with a weak D call TRBD1 (6 bases). Germline V lookup: CDR1 MDHEN, CDR2 SYDVKM. CDR3 size: 15 residues. The V and J ends lost 0 bases and 2 bases respectively, with 10 bases between them. The CDR3 loop is CASSLWGGGNTEAFF. CDR3 nucleotide sequence: TGTGCCAGCAGTTTATGGGGAGGGGGAAACACTGAAGCTTTCTTT.

This chain uses TRBV19 with TRBJ1-1, with D hard to call. Deletions cut 4 bases from V and 1 base from J, with 13 bases between. The CDR3 length is 15 residues. Germline assignment: CDR1 LNHDA and CDR2 SQIVND (reference sequence). In DNA, the CDR3 is TGTGCCAGTAGTAGTGGTTTGGCGGGGAACACTGAAGCTTTCTTT. Protein sequence: CASSSGLAGNTEAFF.

The chain has TRBV3-1 (or the pseudogene TRBV3-2) and TRBJ1-4; 9 bases align to TRBD1. CDR1 LGHDT and CDR2 YNNKEL come from the germline V gene (reference sequence). The junction had 4 bases not matched to a gene; V was cut back by 0 bases and J by 5 bases. This CDR3 spans 16 amino acids. The CDR3, as DNA: TGTGCCAGCAGCCAAGATCTCGGGACAGGGAATGAAAAACTGTTTTTT. Translation: CASSQDLGTGNEKLFF.

The rearrangement joins TRBV3-1 (or the pseudogene TRBV3-2) to TRBJ2-7; D is perhaps TRBD2 (5 bases). The CDR3 totals 14 residues. The ends were cut back, 0 bases at V and 6 bases at J, with 12 bases in the middle. CDR1 is LGHDT, CDR2 YNNKEL, per germline (reference sequence). The DNA for the CDR3 is TGTGCCAGCAGCCAAGAACCCAGACTATCCGAGCAGTACTTC. Translation: CASSQEPRLSEQYF.

The chain employs TRBV9 and TRBJ1-1; D uncertain. From germline, CDR1 is SGDLS and CDR2 YYNGEE. The CDR3 totals 14 residues. V was pared by 4 bases and J by 3 bases, with 13 bases between. CDR3 amino acids: CASSPISRDTEAFF. DNA of the CDR3: TGTGCCAGCAGCCCCATCAGTCGGGACACTGAAGCTTTCTTT.

This chain connects TRBV5-8 to TRBJ1-2, with TRBD1 matching over 7 bases. The CDR3 totals 15 residues. Trimming took 4 bases from V and 3 from J; bases not matched to a gene: 9. Germline loops: CDR1 SGHTS, CDR2 YDEGEE. CDR3 nucleotide sequence: TGTGCCAGCAGCCCAAGATCCAGGGGGGACTATGGCTACACCTTC. It is translated as CASSPRSRGDYGYTF.

The chain has TRBV7-3 and TRBJ2-1; 10 nucleotides line up with TRBD1. Germline-derived CDR1 and CDR2 are SGHTA and FQGTGA. The ends lost 5 bases at V and 7 bases at J; junction bases unmatched: 8. This CDR3 is built from 15 residues. The CDR3 loop is CASSPGQGLSNEQFF. The CDR3 DNA reads as TGTGCCAGCAGCCCGGGACAGGGGTTGTCAAATGAGCAGTTCTTC.

V gene TRBV29-1 combines with J gene TRBJ1-2; D is ambiguous. The length of the CDR3 is 12 residues. V was trimmed by 7 bases and J by 2 bases, leaving 11 bases between them. The germline V gene has CDR1 SQVTM and CDR2 ANQGSEA. The CDR3 region has the DNA TGCAGCGCCGAACGGGGAAACTATGGCTACACCTTC. Amino acid sequence: CSAERGNYGYTF. The entire variable domain, with the rest obtained from reference TRBV29-1 and TRBJ1-2, is as follows: SAVISQKPSRDICQRGTSLTIQCQVDSQVTMMFWYRQQPGQSLTLIATANQGSEATYESGFVIDKFPISRPNLTFSTLTVSNMSPEDSSIYLCSAERGNYGYTFGSGTRLTVV.

This clone came up a few times. V and J are TRBV5-1 and TRBJ1-1, with D possibly matching TRBD1 (6 bases). CDR1 is SGHRS and CDR2 is YFSETQ in the germline V gene. V lost 7 bases and J 5 bases, leaving 18 bases between the germline ends. This CDR3 comprises 14 residues. CDR3 sequence (DNA): TGCGCCAGCGGCCCTCAGGGGTCGCGGACTGAAGCTTTCTTT. Translated, it gives CASGPQGSRTEAFF.